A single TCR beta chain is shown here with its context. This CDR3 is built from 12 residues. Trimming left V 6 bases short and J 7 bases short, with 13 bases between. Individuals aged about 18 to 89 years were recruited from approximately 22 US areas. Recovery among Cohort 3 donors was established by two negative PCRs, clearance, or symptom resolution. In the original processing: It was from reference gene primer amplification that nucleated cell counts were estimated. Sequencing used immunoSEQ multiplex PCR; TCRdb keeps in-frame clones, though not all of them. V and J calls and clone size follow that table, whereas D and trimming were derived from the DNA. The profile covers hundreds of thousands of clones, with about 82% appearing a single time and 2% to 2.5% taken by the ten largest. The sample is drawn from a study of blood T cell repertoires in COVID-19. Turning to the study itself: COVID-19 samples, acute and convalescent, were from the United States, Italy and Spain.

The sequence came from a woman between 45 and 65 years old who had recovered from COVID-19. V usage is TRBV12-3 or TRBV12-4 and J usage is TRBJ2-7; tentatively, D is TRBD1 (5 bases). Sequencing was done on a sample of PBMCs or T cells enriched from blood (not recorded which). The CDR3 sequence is CASSSQGFEQYF. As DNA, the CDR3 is TGTGCCAGCAGCAGTCAGGGTTTTGAGCAGTACTTC.